This entry describes one T cell receptor beta chain. Its antigen remains unidentified. No clone much larger than this one lies a single base away; base qualities are absent. Trimming at the junction amounts to 5 bases on V and 3 bases on J, and the germline ends lie 8 bases apart. Including the terminal cysteine and phenylalanine, the CDR3 comprises 13 residues. Solely the CDR3 DNA is kept, with 39 bases framed from the first base. The germline V gene specifies KGHDR as CDR1 and SFDVKD as CDR2. This sample is drawn from a study of T cell responses to AZD1222 COVID-19 vaccine (dated by TCRdb to about 2021). About the full investigation: A total of approximately 240 trial participants underwent TCR sequencing, of whom 200 to 220 had received two doses of AZD1222 and around 25 had received two doses of the MenACWY control vaccine. Enrollment into the trials was organized by age into subgroups of 18-55, 56-69 and 70-plus years, and those subgroups contained around 150, 28 and 57 TCR-sequenced participants, respectively.

Read against the paper, the sample's time point label means: about 28 days (+/-7) after the second vaccine dose. AZD1222 recipients with second doses at about 4 weeks or about 12 weeks were pooled, because spike-specific TCR depth and breadth did not differ between schedules. Samples from vaccinated people were obtained from the UK trials COV001 and COV002, which included a single-blind randomized controlled phase 2/3 trial of AZD1222 (ChAdOx1 nCoV-19) in healthy adults. For TCRbeta chain sequencing, PBMC samples were collected from trial participants at day 0 and at day 28 after the second dose. On the study overall, not on this receptor specifically: Participants were mostly white British and included more females than males, and it was suggested by the authors that clonal diversity may have been underestimated. Conclusions about previously exposed vaccinees are limited because only five to seven AZD1222 recipients were SARS-CoV-2 seropositive at baseline. Spike-specific TCR breadth and depth rose significantly after two AZD1222 doses compared with day 0 and with MenACWY recipients. Vaccine-associated CD4 TCRs spanned the whole spike protein, with dominant responses in regions 160-218 and 743-854. In the small 56-69-year group, the increase in depth fell short of significance, most likely because of low power. Because no day 14 peak-response samples were available, repertoires were characterized only after the peak T cell response. Reportedly, close to half of the unique spike-specific TCRs recognized epitopes lying outside the regions that are mutated in the B.1.351 and B.1.1.7 variants.

The CDR3 regions of human TCRbeta chains were analyzed by immunosequencing. The authors processed their data as follows. TCRs in the repertoires were compared against a reference library of SARS-CoV-2-specific TCRs that had been generated with the MIRA antigen-specificity platform. Breadth was defined as the fraction of unique TCRs that were SARS-CoV-2-associated. Depth was defined as the fraction of total T cells that were SARS-CoV-2-associated. Using the MIRA data, every spike-specific TCR was mapped to the spike region that the TCR reacted to and assigned to either a CD4 or a CD8 class. Log10-transformed breadth and depth values were compared by one-way ANOVA with Sidak's multiple comparisons tests. The table was pulled from immuneACCESS by TCRdb, which kept in-frame rearrangements only. Such tables lose some clones; where checked, under half of the loss comes from unresolved V genes, and the rest has no known cause. From that table come the V and J calls and clone size; the DNA was used to work out D and trimming. Recorded for this sample are approximately 42,000 clones; around 88% of them occurred a single time. Roughly 25% of the sample is in the top ten clones.

Sequencing used peripheral blood, obtained 28 days after the second AZD1222 dose. The sequence was collected from an adult who received the AZD1222 COVID-19 vaccine. The sequence links TRBV24-1 to TRBJ2-3, with a weak D call of TRBD1 (6 bases match). The CDR3 protein: CATSAQGTDTQYF. In nucleotides, the sequence is TGTGCCACCAGTGCCCAGGGGACAGATACGCAGTATTTT.